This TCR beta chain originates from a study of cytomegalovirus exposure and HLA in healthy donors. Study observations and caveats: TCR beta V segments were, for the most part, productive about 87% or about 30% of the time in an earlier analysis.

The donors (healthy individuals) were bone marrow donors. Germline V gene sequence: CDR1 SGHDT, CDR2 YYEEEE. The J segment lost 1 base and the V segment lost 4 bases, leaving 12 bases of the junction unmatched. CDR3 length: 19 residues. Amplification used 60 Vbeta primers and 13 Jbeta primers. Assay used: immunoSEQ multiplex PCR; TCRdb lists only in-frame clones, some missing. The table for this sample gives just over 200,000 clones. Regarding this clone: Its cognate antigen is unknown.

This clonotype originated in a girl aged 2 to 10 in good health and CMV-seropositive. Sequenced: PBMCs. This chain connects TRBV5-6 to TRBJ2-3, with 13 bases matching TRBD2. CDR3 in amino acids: CASSRRLAGGTGRTDTQYF. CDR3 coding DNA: TGTGCCAGCAGCCGGAGACTAGCGGGAGGCACCGGGCGCACAGATACGCAGTATTTT.